The rows below give T cell receptor beta chains drawn from one sample of a study of identifying expanded T cells in peripheral blood. The protocol was immunoSEQ multiplex PCR, while the TCRdb copy is restricted to in-frame clones and leaves out a portion. The table records 97,000 or so clones, 88% of them present only once. Source material: blood. The receptors come from a person aged 18 to 75 in good health. Both conserved end residues are part of each CDR3. A D gene is named only where the DNA matches it firmly. Only part of the rows carry a size: once, few, many, or a class if the clone is expanded.

J,V,size,D,CDR3,DNA
TRBJ2-7,TRBV7-2,NA,TRBD2,CASSLPPGGYEQYF,TGTGCCAGCAGCTTACCCCCGGGGGGCTACGAGCAGTACTTC
TRBJ2-7,TRBV5-1,NA,NA,CASSLLTEREQYF,TGCGCCAGCAGCTTGCTGACTGAAAGGGAGCAGTACTTC
TRBJ2-3,TRBV4-1,NA,NA,CASSQDLYTQYF,TGCGCCAGCAGCCAAGATCTGTATACGCAGTATTTT
TRBJ2-7,TRBV19,NA,TRBD1,CASSPRQGTPSYEQYF,TGTGCCAGTAGTCCTAGACAGGGAACCCCATCCTACGAGCAGTACTTC
TRBJ2-7,TRBV5-1,NA,NA,CASSRRGTSSYEQYF,TGCGCCAGCTCCCGCCGAGGGACGAGCTCCTACGAGCAGTACTTC
TRBJ2-7,TRBV15,NA,NA,CATSRDRTVSYEQYF,TGTGCCACCAGCAGAGACCGGACGGTCTCCTACGAGCAGTACTTC
TRBJ2-7,TRBV5-4,NA,NA,CASSLDWGLGERDEQYF,TGTGCCAGCAGCTTGGACTGGGGCCTCGGGGAAAGGGACGAGCAGTACTTC
TRBJ2-3,TRBV5-5,NA,TRBD1,CASNPGQQTDTQYF,TGTGCCAGCAATCCGGGACAGCAAACAGATACGCAGTATTTT
TRBJ2-7,TRBV5-1,NA,TRBD2,CASSRNRGGNGSWQYF,TGCGCCAGCAGCAGAAACCGGGGGGGAAACGGGAGTTGGCAGTACTTC
TRBJ2-7,TRBV5-5,NA,TRBD2,CASSLVLAGGPSYEQYF,TGTGCCAGCAGCTTGGTACTAGCGGGGGGACCCTCCTACGAGCAGTACTTC
TRBJ1-5,TRBV21-1,NA,NA,CASSKVGDQPQHF,TGTGCCAGCAGCAAGGTAGGCGATCAGCCCCAGCATTTT
TRBJ2-7,TRBV10-1,NA,TRBD1,CASSESGQGAYEQYF,TGCGCCAGCAGTGAGTCTGGACAGGGAGCCTACGAGCAGTACTTC
TRBJ1-1,TRBV27,NA,NA,CASSPDGLNTEAFF,TGTGCCAGCAGTCCCGACGGGCTGAACACTGAAGCTTTCTTT
TRBJ1-2,TRBV6-1,NA,NA,CASSEAPGADSNYGYTF,TGTGCCAGCAGTGAAGCGCCAGGGGCCGACTCTAACTATGGCTACACCTTC
TRBJ2-5,TRBV14,NA,NA,CASNAGGQETQYF,TGTGCCAGCAACGCCGGCGGTCAAGAGACCCAGTACTTC
TRBJ2-3,TRBV11-2,NA,TRBD2,CASSALAGVADTQYF,TGTGCCAGCAGCGCTCTAGCGGGAGTAGCAGATACGCAGTATTTT
TRBJ1-4,TRBV19,NA,NA,CASSTSGINEKLFF,TGTGCCAGTAGTACCTCCGGAATCAATGAAAAACTGTTTTTT
TRBJ2-7,TRBV20-1,NA,NA,CSARDGEQYF,TGCAGTGCACGAGATGGCGAGCAGTACTTC
TRBJ2-1,TRBV6-5,NA,TRBD2,CASRPWTSGDNEQFF,TGTGCCAGCAGACCCTGGACTAGCGGCGACAATGAGCAGTTCTTC
TRBJ1-2,TRBV6-5,few,NA,CASRDTFYGYTF,TGTGCCAGCAGGGACACATTCTATGGCTACACCTTC
TRBJ1-4,TRBV19,NA,NA,CASRSNEKLFF,TGTGCCAGTAGGAGTAATGAAAAACTGTTTTTT
TRBJ2-7,TRBV28,NA,NA,CASSQGGYKAGKSYEQYF,TGTGCCAGCAGCCAAGGGGGGTATAAAGCGGGAAAGTCCTACGAGCAGTACTTC
TRBJ1-1,TRBV2,NA,NA,CASSESRIGGTEAFF,TGTGCCAGCAGTGAAAGTCGGATAGGGGGCACTGAAGCTTTCTTT
TRBJ2-1,TRBV6-6,NA,TRBD2,CASSLRTSGGADEQFF,TGTGCCAGCAGCCTCCGGACTAGCGGGGGGGCCGATGAGCAGTTCTTC
TRBJ1-1,TRBV29-1,NA,TRBD1,CSAAEDRVFPEAFF,TGCAGCGCCGCCGAGGACAGGGTGTTCCCTGAAGCTTTCTTT
TRBJ2-5,TRBV4-2,NA,TRBD1,CASSQGRDSGGETQYF,TGTGCCAGCAGCCAAGGCCGGGACAGTGGGGGCGAGACCCAGTACTTC
TRBJ1-6,TRBV30,once,TRBD1,CAWSVSGTGQYSPLHF,TGTGCCTGGAGTGTATCCGGGACAGGGCAATATTCACCCCTCCACTTT
TRBJ2-1,TRBV29-1,NA,TRBD2,CSAVASGGPNEQFF,TGCAGCGCGGTAGCCAGCGGGGGGCCCAATGAGCAGTTCTTC
TRBJ2-1,TRBV6-5,NA,NA,CASSYLVGTWIREQFF,TGTGCCAGCAGTTACCTTGTCGGGACATGGATTCGTGAGCAGTTCTTC
TRBJ2-3,TRBV6-6,NA,NA,CASSNTGTGTDTQYF,TGTGCCAGCAGTAATACCGGGACGGGCACAGATACGCAGTATTTT
TRBJ2-3,TRBV7-9,NA,TRBD2,CASSLTSGSGYF,TGTGCCAGCAGCCTCACTAGCGGGAGTGGATATTTT
TRBJ1-3,TRBV18,NA,NA,CASSPPAGAGNTIYF,TGTGCCAGCTCACCACCGGCAGGGGCTGGAAACACCATATATTTT
TRBJ1-4,TRBV5-6,NA,NA,CASSLEGWNEKLFF,TGTGCCAGCAGCTTGGAGGGGTGGAATGAAAAACTGTTTTTT
TRBJ1-2,TRBV29-1,NA,TRBD1,CSVAGGDSNYGYTF,TGCAGCGTCGCCGGGGGGGACAGTAACTATGGCTACACCTTC
TRBJ2-2,TRBV9,NA,TRBD2,CASSVGGGHSKNTGELFF,TGTGCCAGCAGCGTGGGCGGGGGGCACTCCAAGAACACCGGGGAGCTGTTTTTT
TRBJ2-1,TRBV7-3,few,NA,CASSFFGTEQFF,TGTGCCAGCAGCTTCTTTGGTACCGAGCAGTTCTTC
TRBJ2-2,TRBV4-1,NA,NA,CASSPLDLISTGELFF,TGCGCCAGCAGCCCTTTGGACCTAATCAGCACCGGGGAGCTGTTTTTT
TRBJ2-2,TRBV11-3,NA,NA,CASSLDLASAPGGTGELFF,TGTGCCAGCAGCTTAGATTTGGCTAGCGCCCCCGGAGGCACCGGGGAGCTGTTTTTT
TRBJ2-3,TRBV28,once,NA,CASSQPWARGTLADTQYF,TGTGCCAGCAGCCAACCCTGGGCCAGGGGTACGTTGGCAGATACGCAGTATTTT
TRBJ2-7,TRBV5-1,NA,NA,CASSTGTFDEQYF,TGCGCCAGCAGCACAGGGACGTTTGACGAGCAGTACTTC
TRBJ2-1,TRBV5-1,NA,TRBD1,CASSLGQGYNEQFF,TGCGCCAGCAGCTTGGGACAGGGATACAATGAGCAGTTCTTC
TRBJ2-5,TRBV7-8,NA,TRBD2,CASSLGTSGRARGETQYF,TGTGCCAGCAGCTTGGGCACTAGCGGGAGGGCCAGGGGGGAGACCCAGTACTTC
TRBJ2-1,TRBV6-1,once,NA,CASRKSRGENEQFF,TGTGCCAGCAGAAAAAGCAGGGGGGAGAATGAGCAGTTCTTC
TRBJ2-1,TRBV28,few,TRBD1,CASSDRGVNEQFF,TGTGCCAGCAGCGACAGGGGGGTTAATGAGCAGTTCTTC
TRBJ1-1,TRBV19,NA,TRBD1,CASKRTGSTEAFF,TGTGCCAGTAAAAGGACAGGGTCCACTGAAGCTTTCTTT
TRBJ2-5,TRBV19,NA,TRBD1,CASRPRTGQETQYF,TGTGCCAGTAGACCAAGGACAGGGCAAGAGACCCAGTACTTC
TRBJ2-1,TRBV7-3,NA,NA,CASSSHRERYNEQFF,TGTGCCAGCAGCTCCCACCGGGAACGGTACAATGAGCAGTTCTTC
TRBJ1-5,TRBV6-5,NA,NA,CASSYNRNRQPQHF,TGTGCCAGCAGTTACAACAGGAATCGACAGCCCCAGCATTTT
TRBJ2-7,TRBV11-2,few,TRBD2,CASSQTSGRHF,TGTGCCAGCAGCCAAACTAGCGGGAGGCACTTC
TRBJ2-1,TRBV28,NA,NA,CASSWQPAGEQFF,TGTGCCAGCAGTTGGCAGCCTGCCGGAGAGCAGTTCTTC
TRBJ2-3,TRBV6-5,NA,NA,CASSYSEGTDTQYF,TGTGCCAGCAGTTACAGTGAGGGGACAGATACGCAGTATTTT
TRBJ2-1,TRBV6-1,once,TRBD2,CASSEGSGGANEQFF,TGTGCCAGCAGTGAAGGAAGCGGGGGGGCTAATGAGCAGTTCTTC
TRBJ2-7,TRBV5-6,NA,NA,CASSLGGLTYEQYF,TGTGCCAGCAGCTTAGGAGGTCTCACCTACGAGCAGTACTTC
TRBJ2-2,TRBV7-9,NA,NA,CASSPSAANTGELFF,TGTGCCAGCAGCCCTTCGGCTGCGAACACCGGGGAGCTGTTTTTT
TRBJ1-3,TRBV10-1,NA,NA,CAIESNGAGNTIYF,TGCGCCATCGAGAGTAACGGGGCTGGAAACACCATATATTTT